This entry is about one T cell receptor beta chain. The data were taken from a study of blood T cell repertoires in COVID-19. Study overall: COVID-19 samples collected from the United States, Italy and Spain covered acute and convalescent phases.

The repertoire was sequenced with immunoSEQ multiplex PCR; TCRdb's copy has only in-frame clones and lacks some. The table records tens of thousands of clones, 81% of them present only once. Looked up from germline, CDR1 is LGHNA and CDR2 is YNFKEQ. The ends were cut back, 0 bases at V and 7 bases at J, with 10 bases in the middle. The length of the CDR3 is 13 residues. The rearrangement joins TRBV4-2 to TRBJ2-7, with D possibly being TRBD1 (5 bases). Sample: peripheral blood. This receptor was obtained from a man between 65 and 80 years old with COVID-19, enrolled during active disease. CDR3: CASSQDPHREQYF. The CDR3 DNA is TGTGCCAGCAGCCAAGACCCCCACAGGGAGCAGTACTTC.